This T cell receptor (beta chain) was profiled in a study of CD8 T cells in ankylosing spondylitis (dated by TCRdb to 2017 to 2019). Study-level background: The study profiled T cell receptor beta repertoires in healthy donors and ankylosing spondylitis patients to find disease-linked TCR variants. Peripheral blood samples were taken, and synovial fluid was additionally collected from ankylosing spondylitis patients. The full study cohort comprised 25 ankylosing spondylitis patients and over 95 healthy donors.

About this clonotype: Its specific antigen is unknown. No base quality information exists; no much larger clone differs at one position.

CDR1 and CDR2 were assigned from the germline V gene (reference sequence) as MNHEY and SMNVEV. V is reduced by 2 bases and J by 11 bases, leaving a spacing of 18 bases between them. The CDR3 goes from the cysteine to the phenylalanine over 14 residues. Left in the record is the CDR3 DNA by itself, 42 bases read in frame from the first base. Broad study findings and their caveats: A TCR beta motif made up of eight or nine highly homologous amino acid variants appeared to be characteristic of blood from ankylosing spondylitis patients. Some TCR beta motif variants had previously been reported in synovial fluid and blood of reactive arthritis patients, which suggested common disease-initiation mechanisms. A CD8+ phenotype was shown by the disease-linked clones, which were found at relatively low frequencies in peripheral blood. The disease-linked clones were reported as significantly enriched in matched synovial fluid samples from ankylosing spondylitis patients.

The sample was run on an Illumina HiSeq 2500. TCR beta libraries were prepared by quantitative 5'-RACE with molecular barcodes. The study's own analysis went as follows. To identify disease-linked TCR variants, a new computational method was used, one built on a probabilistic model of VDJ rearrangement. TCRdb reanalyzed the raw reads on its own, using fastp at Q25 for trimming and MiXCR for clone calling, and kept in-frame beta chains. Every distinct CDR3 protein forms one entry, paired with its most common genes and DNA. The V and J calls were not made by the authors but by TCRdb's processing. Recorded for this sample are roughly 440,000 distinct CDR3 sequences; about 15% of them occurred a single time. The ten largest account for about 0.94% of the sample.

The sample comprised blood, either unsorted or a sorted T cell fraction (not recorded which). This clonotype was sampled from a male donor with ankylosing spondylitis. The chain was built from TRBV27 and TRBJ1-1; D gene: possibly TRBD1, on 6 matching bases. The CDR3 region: CASSLNRDAVRAFF. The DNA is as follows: TGTGCCAGCAGTTTAAACAGGGATGCGGTGCGGGCTTTCTTT.